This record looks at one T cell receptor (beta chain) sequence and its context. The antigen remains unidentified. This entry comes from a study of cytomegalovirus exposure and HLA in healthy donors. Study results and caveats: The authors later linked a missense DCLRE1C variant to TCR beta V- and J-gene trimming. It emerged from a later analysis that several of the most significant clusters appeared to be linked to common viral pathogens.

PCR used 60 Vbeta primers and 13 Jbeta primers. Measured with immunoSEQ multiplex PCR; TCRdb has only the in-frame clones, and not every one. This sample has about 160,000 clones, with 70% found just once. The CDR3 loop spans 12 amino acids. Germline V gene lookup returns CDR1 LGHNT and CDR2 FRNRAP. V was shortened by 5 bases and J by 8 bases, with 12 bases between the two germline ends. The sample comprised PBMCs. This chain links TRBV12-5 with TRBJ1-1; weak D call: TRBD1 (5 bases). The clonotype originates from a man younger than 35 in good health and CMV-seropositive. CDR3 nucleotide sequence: TGTGCTAGTGGTCCCGACGGGGGGGAAGCTTTCTTT. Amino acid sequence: CASGPDGGEAFF.